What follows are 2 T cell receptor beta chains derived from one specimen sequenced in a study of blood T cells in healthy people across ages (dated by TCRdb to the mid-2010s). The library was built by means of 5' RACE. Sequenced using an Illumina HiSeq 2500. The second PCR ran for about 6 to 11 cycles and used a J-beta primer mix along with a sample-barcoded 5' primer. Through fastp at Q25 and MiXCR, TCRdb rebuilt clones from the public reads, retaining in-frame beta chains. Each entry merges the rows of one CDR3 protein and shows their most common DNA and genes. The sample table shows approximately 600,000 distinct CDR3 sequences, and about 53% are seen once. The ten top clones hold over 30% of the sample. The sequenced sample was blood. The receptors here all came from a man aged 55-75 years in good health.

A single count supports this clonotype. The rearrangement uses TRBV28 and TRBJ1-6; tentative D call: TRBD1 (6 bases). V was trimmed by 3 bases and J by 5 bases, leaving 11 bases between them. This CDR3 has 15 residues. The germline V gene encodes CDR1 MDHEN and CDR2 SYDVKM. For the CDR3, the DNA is TGTGCCAGCAGTTTTCTTACAGGGAATAATTCACCCCTCCACTTT. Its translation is CASSFLTGNNSPLHF.

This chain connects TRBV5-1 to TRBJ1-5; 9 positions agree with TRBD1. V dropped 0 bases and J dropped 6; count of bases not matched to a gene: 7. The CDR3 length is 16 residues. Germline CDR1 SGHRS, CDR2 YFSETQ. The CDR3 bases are TGCGCCAGCAGCTTGGGACCGGGACAGGGAACTCAGCCCCAGCATTTT. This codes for CASSLGPGQGTQPQHF.